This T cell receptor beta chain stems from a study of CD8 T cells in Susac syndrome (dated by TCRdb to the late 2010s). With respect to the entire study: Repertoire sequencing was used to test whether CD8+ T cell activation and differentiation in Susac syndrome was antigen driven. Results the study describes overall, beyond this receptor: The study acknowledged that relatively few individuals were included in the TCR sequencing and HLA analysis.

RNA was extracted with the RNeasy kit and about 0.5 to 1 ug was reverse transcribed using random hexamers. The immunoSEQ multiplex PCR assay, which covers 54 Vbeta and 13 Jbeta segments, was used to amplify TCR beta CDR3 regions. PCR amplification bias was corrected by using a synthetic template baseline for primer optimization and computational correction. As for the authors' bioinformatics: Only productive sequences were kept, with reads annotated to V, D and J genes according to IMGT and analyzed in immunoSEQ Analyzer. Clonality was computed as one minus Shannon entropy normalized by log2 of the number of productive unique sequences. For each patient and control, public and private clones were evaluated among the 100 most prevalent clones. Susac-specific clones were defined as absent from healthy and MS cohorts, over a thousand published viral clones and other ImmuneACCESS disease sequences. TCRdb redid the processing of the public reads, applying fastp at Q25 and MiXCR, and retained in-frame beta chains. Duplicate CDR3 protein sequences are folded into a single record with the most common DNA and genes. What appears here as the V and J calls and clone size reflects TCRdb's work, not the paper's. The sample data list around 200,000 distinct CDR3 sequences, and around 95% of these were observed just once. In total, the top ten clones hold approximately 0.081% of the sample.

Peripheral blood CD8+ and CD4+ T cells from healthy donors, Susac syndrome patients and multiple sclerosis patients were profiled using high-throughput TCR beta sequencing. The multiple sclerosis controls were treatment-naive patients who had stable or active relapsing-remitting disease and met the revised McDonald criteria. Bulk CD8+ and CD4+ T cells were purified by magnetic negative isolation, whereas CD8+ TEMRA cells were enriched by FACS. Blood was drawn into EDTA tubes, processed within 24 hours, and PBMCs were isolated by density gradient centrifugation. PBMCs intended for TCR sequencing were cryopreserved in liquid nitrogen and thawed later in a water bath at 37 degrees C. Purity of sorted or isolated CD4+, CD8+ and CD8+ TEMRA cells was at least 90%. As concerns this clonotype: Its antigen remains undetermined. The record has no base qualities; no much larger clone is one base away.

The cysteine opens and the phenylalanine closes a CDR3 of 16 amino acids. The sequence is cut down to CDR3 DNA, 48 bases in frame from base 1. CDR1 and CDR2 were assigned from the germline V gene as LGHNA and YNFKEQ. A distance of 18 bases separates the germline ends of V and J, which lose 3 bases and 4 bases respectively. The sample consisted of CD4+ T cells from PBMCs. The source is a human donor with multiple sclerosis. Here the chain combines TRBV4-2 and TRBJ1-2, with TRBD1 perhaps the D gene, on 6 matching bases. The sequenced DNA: TGTGCCAGCAGCCAGTCCCAAAGGGTAGGGGGCTATGGCTACACCTTC. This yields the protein CASSQSQRVGGYGYTF.